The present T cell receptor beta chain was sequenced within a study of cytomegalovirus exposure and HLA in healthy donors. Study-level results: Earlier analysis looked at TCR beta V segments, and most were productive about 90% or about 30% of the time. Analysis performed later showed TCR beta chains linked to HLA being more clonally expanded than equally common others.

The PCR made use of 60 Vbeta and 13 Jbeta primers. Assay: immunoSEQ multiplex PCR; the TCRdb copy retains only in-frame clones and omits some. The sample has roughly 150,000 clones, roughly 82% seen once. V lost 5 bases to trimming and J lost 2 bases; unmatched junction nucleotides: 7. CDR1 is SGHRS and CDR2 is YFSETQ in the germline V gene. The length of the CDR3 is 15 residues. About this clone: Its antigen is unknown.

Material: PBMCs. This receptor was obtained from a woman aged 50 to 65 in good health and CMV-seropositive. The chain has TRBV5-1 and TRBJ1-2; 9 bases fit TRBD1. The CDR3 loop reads CASRDRGVSNYGYTF. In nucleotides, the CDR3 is TGCGCCAGCAGGGACAGGGGCGTCAGCAACTATGGCTACACCTTC.